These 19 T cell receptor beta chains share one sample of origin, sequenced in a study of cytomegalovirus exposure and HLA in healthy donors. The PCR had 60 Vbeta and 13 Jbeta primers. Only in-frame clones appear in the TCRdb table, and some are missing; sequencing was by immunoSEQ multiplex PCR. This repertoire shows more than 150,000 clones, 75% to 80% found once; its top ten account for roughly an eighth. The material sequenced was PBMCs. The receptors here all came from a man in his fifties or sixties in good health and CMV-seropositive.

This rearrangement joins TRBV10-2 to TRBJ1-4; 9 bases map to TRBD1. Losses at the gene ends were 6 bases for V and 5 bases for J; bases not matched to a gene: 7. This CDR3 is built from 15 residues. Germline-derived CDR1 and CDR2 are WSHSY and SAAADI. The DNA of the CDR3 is TGCGCCAGCAGGCTAACCGGGACAGGGAATGAAAAACTGTTTTTT. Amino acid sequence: CASRLTGTGNEKLFF.

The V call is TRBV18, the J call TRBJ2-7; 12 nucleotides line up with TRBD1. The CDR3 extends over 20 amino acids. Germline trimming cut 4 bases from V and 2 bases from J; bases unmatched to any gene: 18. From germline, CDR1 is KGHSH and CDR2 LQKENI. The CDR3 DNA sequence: TGTGCCAGCTCACAACCAAAGCCCGGGACAGGGGGCGCGAGTACCTACGAGCAGTACTTC. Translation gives CASSQPKPGTGGASTYEQYF. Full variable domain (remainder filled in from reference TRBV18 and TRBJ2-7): NAGVMQNPRHLVRRRGQEARLRCSPMKGHSHVYWYRQLPEEGLKFMVYLQKENIIDESGMPKERFSAEFPKEGPSILRIQQVVRGDSAAYFCASSQPKPGTGGASTYEQYFGPGTRLTVT.

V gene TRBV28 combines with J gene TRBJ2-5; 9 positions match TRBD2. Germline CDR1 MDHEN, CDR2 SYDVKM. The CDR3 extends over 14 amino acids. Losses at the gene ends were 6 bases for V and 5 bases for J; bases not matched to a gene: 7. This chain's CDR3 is CASRWGLARETQYF. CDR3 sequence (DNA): TGTGCCAGCAGGTGGGGACTAGCCAGGGAGACCCAGTACTTC.

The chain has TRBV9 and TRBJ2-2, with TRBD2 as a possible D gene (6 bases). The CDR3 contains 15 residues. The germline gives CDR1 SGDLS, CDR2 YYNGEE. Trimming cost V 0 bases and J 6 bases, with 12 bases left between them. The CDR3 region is CASSVVGTGAGELFF. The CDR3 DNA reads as TGTGCCAGCAGCGTAGTCGGGACTGGTGCCGGGGAGCTGTTTTTT. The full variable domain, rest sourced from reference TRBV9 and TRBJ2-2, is DSGVTQTPKHLITATGQRVTLRCSPRSGDLSVYWYQQSLDQGLQFLIQYYNGEERAKGNILERFSAQQFPDLHSELNLSSLELGDSALYFCASSVVGTGAGELFFGEGSRLTVL.

The CDR3 DNA follows: TGTGCCAGCAGCTTAGGGGGGGAAAGGAATGAAAAACTGTTTTTT. Amino acid sequence: CASSLGGERNEKLFF. The V gene is TRBV7-9, the J gene TRBJ1-4; TRBD1 might be the D (5 bases). The CDR3 covers 15 residues. With 1 base removed from V and 5 bases from J, the gap between germline ends came to 11 bases. From germline, CDR1 is SEHNR and CDR2 FQNEAQ (reference sequence).

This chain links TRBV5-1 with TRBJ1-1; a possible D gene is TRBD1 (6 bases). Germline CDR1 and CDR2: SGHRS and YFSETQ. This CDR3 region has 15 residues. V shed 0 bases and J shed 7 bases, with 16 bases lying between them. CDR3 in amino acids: CASSLDLGGTLEAFF. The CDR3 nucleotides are TGCGCCAGCAGCTTGGATTTGGGGGGGACACTTGAAGCTTTCTTT.

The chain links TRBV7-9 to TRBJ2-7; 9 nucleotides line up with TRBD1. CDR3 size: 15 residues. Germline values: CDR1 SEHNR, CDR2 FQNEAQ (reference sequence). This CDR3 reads CSSSLAGQGPSEQYV. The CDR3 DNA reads TGTTCCAGCAGCTTAGCTGGACAGGGGCCGTCCGAGCAGTACGTC.

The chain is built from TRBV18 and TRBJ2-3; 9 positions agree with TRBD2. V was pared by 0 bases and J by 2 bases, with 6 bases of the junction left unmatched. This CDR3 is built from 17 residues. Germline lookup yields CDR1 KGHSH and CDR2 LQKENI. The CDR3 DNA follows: TGTGCCAGCTCACCACCGTTCCGCGGGGGGGCCACAGATACGCAGTATTTT. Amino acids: CASSPPFRGGATDTQYF. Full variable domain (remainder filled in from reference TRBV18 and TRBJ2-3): NAGVMQNPRHLVRRRGQEARLRCSPMKGHSHVYWYRQLPEEGLKFMVYLQKENIIDESGMPKERFSAEFPKEGPSILRIQQVVRGDSAAYFCASSPPFRGGATDTQYFGPGTRLTVL.

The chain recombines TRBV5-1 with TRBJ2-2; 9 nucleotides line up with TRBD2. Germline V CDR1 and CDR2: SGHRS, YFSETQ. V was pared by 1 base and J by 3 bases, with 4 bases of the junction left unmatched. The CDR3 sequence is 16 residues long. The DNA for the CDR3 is TGCGCCAGCAGCTTGCAGCCTAGCGGGGACACCGGGGAGCTGTTTTTT. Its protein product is CASSLQPSGDTGELFF.

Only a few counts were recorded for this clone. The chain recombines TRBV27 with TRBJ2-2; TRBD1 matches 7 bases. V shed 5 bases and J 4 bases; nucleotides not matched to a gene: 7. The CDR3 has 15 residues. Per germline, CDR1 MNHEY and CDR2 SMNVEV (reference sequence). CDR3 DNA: TGTGCCAGCAGTCTGGGGACAGTGGGCACCGGGGAGCTGTTTTTT. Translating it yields CASSLGTVGTGELFF.

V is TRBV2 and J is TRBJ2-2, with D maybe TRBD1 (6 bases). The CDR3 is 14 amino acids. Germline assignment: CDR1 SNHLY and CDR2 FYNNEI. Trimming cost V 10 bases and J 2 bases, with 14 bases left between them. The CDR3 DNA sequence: TGTGCCACCCTACAGGGATTTAACACCGGGGAGCTGTTTTTT. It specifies CATLQGFNTGELFF.

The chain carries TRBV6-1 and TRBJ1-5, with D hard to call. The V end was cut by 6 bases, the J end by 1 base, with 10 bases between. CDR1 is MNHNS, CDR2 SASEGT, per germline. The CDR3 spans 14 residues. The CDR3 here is CASRMRRSNQPQHF. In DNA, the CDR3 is TGTGCCAGCAGGATGCGGAGGAGCAATCAGCCCCAGCATTTT.

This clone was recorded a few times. CDR3 sequence reads: CASSRVSNEQYF. The CDR3 coding sequence is TGTGCCAGCAGCCGGGTTAGCAACGAGCAGTACTTC. The V call is TRBV7-2, the J call TRBJ2-7, with D unresolved. CDR1 and CDR2 (germline): SGHTA, FQGNSA. The V end lost 5 bases, the J end lost 5 bases, and 10 bases lay between the germline ends. The CDR3 totals 12 residues.

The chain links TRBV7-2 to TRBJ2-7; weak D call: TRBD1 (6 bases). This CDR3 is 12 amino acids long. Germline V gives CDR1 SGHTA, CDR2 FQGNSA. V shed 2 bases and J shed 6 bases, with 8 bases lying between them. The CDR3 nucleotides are TGTGCCAGCAGCTTAACAGGGTTCGAGCAGTACTTC. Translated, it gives CASSLTGFEQYF.

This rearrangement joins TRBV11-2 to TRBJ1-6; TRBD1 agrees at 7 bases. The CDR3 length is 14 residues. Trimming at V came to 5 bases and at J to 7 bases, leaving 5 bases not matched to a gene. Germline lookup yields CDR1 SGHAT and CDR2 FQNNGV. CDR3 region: CASSQTGVNSPLHF. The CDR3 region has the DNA TGTGCCAGCAGCCAAACAGGGGTAAATTCACCCCTCCACTTT.

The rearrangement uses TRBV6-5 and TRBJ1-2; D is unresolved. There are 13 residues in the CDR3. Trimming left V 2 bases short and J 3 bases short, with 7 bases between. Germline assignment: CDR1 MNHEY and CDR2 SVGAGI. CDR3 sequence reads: CASSYVRYYGYTF. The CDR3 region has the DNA TGTGCCAGCAGTTACGTGAGGTACTATGGCTACACCTTC.

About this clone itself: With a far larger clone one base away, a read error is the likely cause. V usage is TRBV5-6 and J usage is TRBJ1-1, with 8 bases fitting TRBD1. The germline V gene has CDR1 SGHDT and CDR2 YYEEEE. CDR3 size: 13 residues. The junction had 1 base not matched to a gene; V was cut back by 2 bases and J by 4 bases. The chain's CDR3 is CASSLDRGTEAFF. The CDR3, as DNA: TGTGCCAGCAGCTTAGACAGGGGCACTGAAGCTTTCTTT.

The CDR3: CAWKTDSPYEQYF. The CDR3 DNA follows: TGTGCCTGGAAAACCGACAGCCCCTACGAGCAGTACTTC. The chain carries TRBV30 and TRBJ2-7, with a tentative D call TRBD1 (5 bases). V was shortened by 4 bases and J by 2 bases, with 12 bases between the two germline ends. This CDR3 is 13 amino acids long. Germline-derived CDR1 and CDR2 are GTSNPN and SVGIG (reference sequence).

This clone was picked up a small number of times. The CDR3 sequence is CASSQWVPGTNSVPIYF. CDR3 in DNA: TGCGCCAGCAGCCAGTGGGTGCCCGGGACAAATTCGGTCCCCATATATTTT. The rearrangement uses TRBV4-1 and TRBJ1-3, with D tentatively TRBD1 (6 bases). V dropped 3 bases and J dropped 11 bases, with 26 bases sitting between them. CDR1 and CDR2 (germline): MGHRA, YSYEKL. CDR3 length equals 17 residues.